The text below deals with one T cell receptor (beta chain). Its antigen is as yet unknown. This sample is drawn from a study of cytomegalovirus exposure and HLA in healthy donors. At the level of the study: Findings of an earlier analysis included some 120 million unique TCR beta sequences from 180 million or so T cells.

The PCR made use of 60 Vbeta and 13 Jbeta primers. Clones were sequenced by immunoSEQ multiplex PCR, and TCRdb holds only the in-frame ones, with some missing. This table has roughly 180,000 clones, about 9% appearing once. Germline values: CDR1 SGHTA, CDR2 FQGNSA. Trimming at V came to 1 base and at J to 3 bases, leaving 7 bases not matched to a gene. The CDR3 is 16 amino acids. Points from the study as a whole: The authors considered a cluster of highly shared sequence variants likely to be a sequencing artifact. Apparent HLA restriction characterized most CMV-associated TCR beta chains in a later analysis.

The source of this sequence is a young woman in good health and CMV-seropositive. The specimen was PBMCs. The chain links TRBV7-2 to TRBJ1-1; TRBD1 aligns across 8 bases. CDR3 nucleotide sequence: TGTGCCAGCAGCTTAGTCGGGACAGGAGTGTACACTGAAGCTTTCTTT. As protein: CASSLVGTGVYTEAFF.